This TCR beta chain appears in the sequencing data of a study of blood T cell repertoires in COVID-19 (TCRdb year 2020). Regarding the research as a whole: Samples from collaborators originated in the United States, Italy and Spain and spanned both the acute and convalescent phases of COVID-19. The prospective study material was composed of cDNA or gDNA derived from T cells, B-cell-depleted T cells, or PBMCs. The dataset comprised deeply sampled blood TCRbeta repertoires from subjects exposed to, actively infected with, or recovered from COVID-19. The repertoires were released in a freely available public database intended as a resource for research on the immune response to SARS-CoV-2. Samples came from the ongoing ImmuneRACE study (first 160 participants) plus 1,254 subjects from 6 global collaborators. Sample metadata almost always included a de-identified subject ID, COVID-19 status, age in years and sex. Where available, HLA class I and class II types were taken from metadata supplied by the sample provider and were not determined by assay-based typing. Results and caveats for the whole study, not just this receptor: The amount of clinical and demographic metadata varied by source and participant and was provided uncurated.

TCRbeta CDR3 regions were amplified from genomic DNA using the immunoSEQ Assay, a bias-controlled multiplex PCR. Under the source paper's analysis protocol: Nucleated cell counts per sample were estimated from amplification of reference gene primers within the assay. Sequence reads were collapsed and filtered to measure the absolute abundance of every unique TCRbeta CDR3 rearrangement. For each sample, productive Simpson clonality was calculated by taking the square root of Simpson's diversity index across productive rearrangements. Held by TCRdb, this immuneACCESS table contains in-frame sequences only and omits some clones. Under half of the omission traces to an unresolved V gene where checked; the cause of the rest is unknown. That table gives V, J and clone size, and the DNA gave D and trimming. This sample is represented by 200,000 to 300,000 clones; approximately 86% of them were singletons. Together, the top ten hold approximately 9.8% of the sample.

A second Seattle source provided samples from volunteer blood donors who had recovered from COVID-19. The collaborating institutions used their own protocols to collect whole blood in K2EDTA tubes. For TCRbeta analysis, collaborators shipped samples as frozen whole blood, isolated PBMCs, or DNA extracted from either of those sample types. Cut back by 6 bases and 0 bases, the V and J ends lie 9 bases apart. The CDR3 starts with the cysteine, ends with the phenylalanine, and has 14 residues. Just the 42-base CDR3 DNA is kept, in frame starting at base 1. The germline V gene (reference sequence) provides CDR1 LNHDA and CDR2 SQIVND. As concerns this clone: Its antigen remains unidentified. Within one base of it there is no much larger clone, and no base qualities were kept.

The sample was peripheral blood. The sequence joins TRBV19 to TRBJ1-5, with the D gene too uncertain to name. This receptor was taken from a man in his forties or fifties who had recovered from COVID-19. This receptor carries the CDR3 CASSGGFSNQPQHF. The nucleotide sequence reads as follows: TGTGCCAGTAGCGGCGGTTTTAGCAATCAGCCCCAGCATTTT.